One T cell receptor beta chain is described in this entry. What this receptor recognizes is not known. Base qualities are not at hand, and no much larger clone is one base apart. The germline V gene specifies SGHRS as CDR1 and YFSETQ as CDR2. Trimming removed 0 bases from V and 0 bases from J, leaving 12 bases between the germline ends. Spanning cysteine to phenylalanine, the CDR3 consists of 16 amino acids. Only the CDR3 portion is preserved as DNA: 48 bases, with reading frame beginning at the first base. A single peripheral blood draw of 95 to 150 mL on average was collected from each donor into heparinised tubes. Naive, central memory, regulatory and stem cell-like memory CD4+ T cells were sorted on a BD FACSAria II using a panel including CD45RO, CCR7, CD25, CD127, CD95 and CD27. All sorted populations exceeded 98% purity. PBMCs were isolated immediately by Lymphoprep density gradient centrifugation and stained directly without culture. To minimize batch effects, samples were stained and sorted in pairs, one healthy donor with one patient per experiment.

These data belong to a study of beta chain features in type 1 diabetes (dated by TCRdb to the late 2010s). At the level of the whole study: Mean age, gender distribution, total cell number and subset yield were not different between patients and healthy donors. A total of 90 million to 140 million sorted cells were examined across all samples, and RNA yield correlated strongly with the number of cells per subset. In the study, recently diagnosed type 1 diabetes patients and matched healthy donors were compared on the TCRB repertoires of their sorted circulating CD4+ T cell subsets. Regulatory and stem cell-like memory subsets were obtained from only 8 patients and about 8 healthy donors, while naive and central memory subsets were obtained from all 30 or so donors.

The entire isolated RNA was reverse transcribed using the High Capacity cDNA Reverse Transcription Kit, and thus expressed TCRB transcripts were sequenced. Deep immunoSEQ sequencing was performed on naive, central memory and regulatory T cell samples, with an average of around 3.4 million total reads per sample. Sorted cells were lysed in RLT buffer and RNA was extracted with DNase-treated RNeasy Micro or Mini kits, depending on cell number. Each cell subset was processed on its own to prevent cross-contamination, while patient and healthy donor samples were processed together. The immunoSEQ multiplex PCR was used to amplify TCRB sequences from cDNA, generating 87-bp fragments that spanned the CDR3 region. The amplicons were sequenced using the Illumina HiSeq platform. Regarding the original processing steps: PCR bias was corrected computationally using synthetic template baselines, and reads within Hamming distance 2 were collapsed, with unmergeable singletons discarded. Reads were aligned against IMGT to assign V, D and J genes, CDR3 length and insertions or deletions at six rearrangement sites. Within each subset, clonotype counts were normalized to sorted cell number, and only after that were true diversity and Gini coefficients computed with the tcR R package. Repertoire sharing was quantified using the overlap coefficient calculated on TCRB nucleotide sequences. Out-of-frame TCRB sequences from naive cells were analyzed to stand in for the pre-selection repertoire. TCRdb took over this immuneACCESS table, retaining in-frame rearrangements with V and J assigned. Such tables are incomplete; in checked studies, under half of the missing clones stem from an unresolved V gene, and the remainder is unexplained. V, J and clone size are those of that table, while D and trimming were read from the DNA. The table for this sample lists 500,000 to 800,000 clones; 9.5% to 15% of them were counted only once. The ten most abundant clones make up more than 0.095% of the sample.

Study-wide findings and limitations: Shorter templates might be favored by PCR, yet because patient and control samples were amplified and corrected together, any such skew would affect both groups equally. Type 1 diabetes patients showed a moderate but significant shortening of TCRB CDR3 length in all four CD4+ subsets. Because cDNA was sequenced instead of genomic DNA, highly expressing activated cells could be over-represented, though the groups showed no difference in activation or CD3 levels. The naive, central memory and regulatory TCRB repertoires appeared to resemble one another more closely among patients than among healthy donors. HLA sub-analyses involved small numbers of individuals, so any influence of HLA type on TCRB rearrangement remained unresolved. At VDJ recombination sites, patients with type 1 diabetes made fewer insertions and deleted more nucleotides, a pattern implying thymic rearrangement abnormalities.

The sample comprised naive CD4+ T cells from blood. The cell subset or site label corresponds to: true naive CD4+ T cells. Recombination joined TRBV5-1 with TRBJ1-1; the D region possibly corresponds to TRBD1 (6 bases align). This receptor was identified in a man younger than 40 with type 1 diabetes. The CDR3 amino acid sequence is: CASSLGRTAMNTEAFF. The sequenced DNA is TGCGCCAGCAGCTTGGGACGGACAGCCATGAACACTGAAGCTTTCTTT.